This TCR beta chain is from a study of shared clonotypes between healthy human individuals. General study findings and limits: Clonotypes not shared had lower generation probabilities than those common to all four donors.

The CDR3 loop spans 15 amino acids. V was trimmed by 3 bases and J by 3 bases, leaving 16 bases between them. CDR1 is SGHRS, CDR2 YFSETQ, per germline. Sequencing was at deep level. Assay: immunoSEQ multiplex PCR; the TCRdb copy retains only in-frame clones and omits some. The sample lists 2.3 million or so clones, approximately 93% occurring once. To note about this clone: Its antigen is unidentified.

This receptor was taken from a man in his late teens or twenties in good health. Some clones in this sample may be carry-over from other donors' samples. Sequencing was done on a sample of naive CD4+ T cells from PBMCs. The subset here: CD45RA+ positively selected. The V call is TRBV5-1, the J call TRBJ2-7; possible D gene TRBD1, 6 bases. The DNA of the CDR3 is TGCGCCAGCAGCTCAGGACAGATCACCCTCTACGAGCAGTACTTC. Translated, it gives CASSSGQITLYEQYF.